These T cell receptor beta chains were read from a single sample in a study of vaccination effects on CD4 cells after COVID-19. The assay was immunoSEQ multiplex PCR, and TCRdb's table has in-frame clones only and misses some. The sample yields over 45,000 clones, 60% to 85% seen once. Their antigens are not known. The starting material was CD4+ T cells from PBMCs cultured without peptide, obtained before COVID-19 vaccination. Receptors were obtained from a human donor who received a COVID-19 vaccine. Both conserved end residues are part of each CDR3. The D gene is left open where the match is weak. Size values are once, few and many counts, or a class for expanded clones, and some rows have none.

abundance	v_gene	d_gene	j_gene	CDR3aa	CDR3nt
once	TRBV15	TRBD1	TRBJ2-5	CATSTRDRGRAQETQYF	TGTGCCACCAGCACCAGGGACAGGGGGCGCGCACAAGAGACCCAGTACTTC
NA	TRBV4-1	NA	TRBJ2-3	CASSQDLGVTDTQYF	TGCGCCAGCAGCCAAGATCTTGGGGTCACAGATACGCAGTATTTT
NA	TRBV2	NA	TRBJ1-4	CASTSVATNEKLFF	TGTGCCAGCACGTCAGTGGCAACTAATGAAAAACTGTTTTTT
NA	TRBV19	NA	TRBJ1-4	CASRPWWESANEKLFF	TGTGCCAGTAGACCCTGGTGGGAATCGGCGAATGAAAAACTGTTTTTT
NA	TRBV6-2/TRBV6-3	NA	TRBJ1-1	CASSYRTAEAFF	TGTGCCAGCAGTTACAGGACAGCCGAAGCTTTCTTT
NA	TRBV3-1/TRBV3-2	NA	TRBJ2-1	CASSPGTYNEQFF	TGTGCCAGCAGCCCCGGGACTTACAATGAGCAGTTCTTC
once	TRBV2	NA	TRBJ2-3	CASLWGGLTDTQYF	TGTGCCAGCCTCTGGGGGGGCCTTACAGATACGCAGTATTTT
NA	TRBV12-3/TRBV12-4	NA	TRBJ1-1	CASSLRDPAEAFF	TGTGCCAGCAGTCTCCGGGATCCGGCTGAAGCTTTCTTT
NA	TRBV5-8	NA	TRBJ1-1	CASPGGTEAFF	TGTGCCAGTCCGGGGGGCACTGAAGCTTTCTTT
NA	TRBV24-1	NA	TRBJ2-2	CATSERPGGELFF	TGTGCCACCAGTGAACGACCGGGGGGGGAGCTGTTTTTT